The entry below describes one TCR beta chain. The target antigen is unknown. This sample stems from a study of identical twins. The germline V gene has CDR1 MGHDK and CDR2 SYGVNS. The V and J ends lost 4 bases and 10 bases respectively, with 16 bases between them. The CDR3 sequence is 14 residues long. With template switching, a universal primer site was added, and the cDNA carried unique molecular identifiers. TCRdb used MiXCR to reprocess the 5' RACE reads, holding one entry per CDR3 protein. The sample includes approximately 670,000 distinct CDR3 sequences, approximately 6% of them seen just once. Findings of the study overall: Partial confounding of zero-insertion analyses by invariant MAIT and iNKT cells was possible. While abundant cord blood beta clonotypes carried fewer insertions, memory repertoires showed no such pattern. Cross-sectional statistics underpinned the conclusions; the same donors were not followed.

The TCR originated in a man between 18 and 35 years old in good health. Material for sequencing was naive T cells sorted from blood. The chain recombines TRBV25-1 with TRBJ1-4; no reliable D call. Here the CDR3 reads CASSGLPESRKLFF. The CDR3 DNA reads TGTGCCAGCAGTGGGTTGCCGGAATCGCGAAAACTGTTTTTT.